What follows are 9 T cell receptor beta chains derived from one specimen sequenced in a study of cytomegalovirus exposure and HLA in healthy donors. PCR amplification relied on 60 Vbeta primers (plus 13 Jbeta primers). Here immunoSEQ multiplex PCR was the method, and the copy in TCRdb shows in-frame clones only, minus some. The data contain approximately 95,000 clones, just under 80% of them singletons. The specimen was PBMCs. These receptors were obtained from a woman in her forties in good health and CMV-seropositive.

The chain uses TRBV5-6 and TRBJ2-7, with TRBD1 matching 7 bases. The germline V gene encodes CDR1 SGHDT and CDR2 YYEEEE. The CDR3 is 14 amino acids. Trimming took 3 bases from V and 1 from J; bases not matched to a gene: 4. Written as DNA, the CDR3 is TGTGCCAGCAGCTATTGGGACAGATCCTACGAGCAGTACTTC. Protein sequence: CASSYWDRSYEQYF.

This clone has just one count. The rearrangement uses TRBV5-1 and TRBJ2-3; the D gene is possibly TRBD1 (6 bases). Trimming removed 5 bases at V and 2 bases at J, with 15 bases between. This CDR3 contains 15 residues. Germline CDR1 is SGHRS and CDR2 is YFSETQ. This CDR3 is CASSSTRGPTDTQYF. In DNA, the CDR3 is TGCGCCAGCAGTTCGACCAGGGGTCCCACAGATACGCAGTATTTT.

The chain links TRBV10-3 to TRBJ1-2, with 10 bases aligning to TRBD1. CDR3 length: 14 amino acids. Germline trimming cut 6 bases from V and 6 bases from J; bases unmatched to any gene: 7. CDR1 ENHRY and CDR2 SYGVKD come from the germline V gene. CDR3 region: CAIRTTGGADGYTF. The CDR3 DNA reads TGTGCCATCAGGACGACAGGGGGCGCGGATGGCTACACCTTC.

The rearrangement joins TRBV27 to TRBJ2-3; the match to TRBD2 covers 9 bases. The J segment lost 10 bases and the V segment lost 0 bases, leaving 14 bases of the junction unmatched. This CDR3 has 17 residues. Germline V CDR1 and CDR2: MNHEY, SMNVEV (reference sequence). CDR3 nucleotides: TGTGCCAGCAGTTTATCGGCCCCTAGCGGGGCCAGGGATGCGCAGTATTTT. Translated, it gives CASSLSAPSGARDAQYF.

This chain uses TRBV28 with TRBJ2-5; 11 positions match TRBD2. The V and J ends lost 7 bases and 3 bases, in that order; junction bases with no gene match: 4. The CDR3 runs to 14 residues. Germline-derived CDR1 and CDR2 are MDHEN and SYDVKM. CDR3 DNA: TGTGCCAGCATGCCTAGCGGGAGGAAAGAGACCCAGTACTTC. Translated: CASMPSGRKETQYF.

This clone was recorded only once. V gene TRBV28 combines with J gene TRBJ1-2; D is unclear. CDR3 size: 13 residues. V was clipped by 3 bases and J by 7 bases, with 12 bases between them. Germline loops: CDR1 MDHEN, CDR2 SYDVKM. The CDR3 DNA follows: TGTGCCAGCAGTTTTCTCCAGCGGCCTGGCTACACCTTC. Encoded protein: CASSFLQRPGYTF.

The chain links TRBV5-4 to TRBJ2-7; possible D gene TRBD2, 6 bases. Trimming took 0 bases from V and 4 from J, leaving 14 bases between them. The CDR3 extends over 15 amino acids. Germline-derived CDR1 and CDR2 are SGHNT and YYREEE (reference sequence). Here the CDR3 reads CASSLVEGATYEQYF. CDR3 sequence (DNA): TGTGCCAGCAGCTTGGTGGAGGGAGCGACTTACGAGCAGTACTTC.

CDR3: CASSLQGDGSNEQFF. The CDR3 coding sequence is TGCGCCAGCAGCTTACAGGGGGACGGGTCAAATGAGCAGTTCTTC. The gene calls are TRBV5-1 and TRBJ2-1, with 8 bases matching TRBD1. The ends lost 2 bases at V and 7 bases at J; junction bases unmatched: 8. The CDR3 has 15 amino acids. Germline CDR1 SGHRS, CDR2 YFSETQ.

The chain carries TRBV5-6 and TRBJ2-2, with D possibly matching TRBD1 (6 bases). Trimming removed 1 base from V and 7 bases from J, with 17 bases in between. Germline CDR1 is SGHDT and CDR2 is YYEEEE. The CDR3 length is 16 residues. CDR3 in amino acids: CASSLWSGVTNGELFF. CDR3 in DNA: TGTGCCAGCAGCTTGTGGTCAGGGGTTACGAACGGGGAGCTGTTTTTT.